This T cell receptor (beta chain) appears in the sequencing data of a study of blood T cell repertoires in COVID-19 (dated by TCRdb to 2019 to 2021). A note on the overall study: The collaborator samples originated in the United States, Italy and Spain and spanned the acute and convalescent phases of COVID-19. The prospective study material was composed of cDNA or gDNA derived from T cells, B-cell-depleted T cells, or PBMCs. Subjects who had been exposed to COVID-19, were actively infected with it, or had recovered from it provided the deeply sampled blood TCRbeta repertoires that made up the dataset. The repertoires were made available in a free public database intended to serve as a resource for research on the immune response to SARS-CoV-2. Samples were obtained from the ongoing ImmuneRACE study (first 160 participants) and from some 1,300 subjects provided by 6 global collaborators. A de-identified subject ID, COVID-19 status, age in years and sex were almost always included in the sample metadata. Where available, HLA class I and class II types were obtained from metadata supplied by the sample provider rather than from assay-based typing.

Collaborating institutions collected whole blood in K2EDTA tubes following their own protocols. Collaborator samples were shipped for TCRbeta analysis as frozen whole blood, isolated PBMCs, or DNA extracted from either sample type. This clone was counted a few times. What antigen it recognizes has not been identified. No base qualities exist here, and no much larger clone lies one base off it. The full study reports these points: The quantity of clinical and demographic metadata differed by source and by participant and was supplied without curation.

Trimming costs V 4 bases and J 1 base, and their ends lie 11 bases apart. Taken from the germline V gene, the CDR1 and CDR2 loops are MNHEY and SVGEGT. The CDR3 sequence holds 15 residues, the cysteine and phenylalanine included. The kept DNA is CDR3 alone, 45 bases in frame from the first base. TCRbeta CDR3 regions were amplified from genomic DNA by means of the immunoSEQ Assay, a bias-controlled multiplex PCR. For the original study's pipeline: The number of nucleated cells in each sample was estimated by amplification of reference gene primers within the assay. To quantify the absolute abundance of each unique TCRbeta CDR3 rearrangement, sequence reads were collapsed and filtered. For each sample, productive Simpson clonality was calculated as the square root of Simpson's diversity index over productive rearrangements. In TCRdb, the immuneACCESS table is reduced to in-frame sequences with V and J assigned. These tables do not hold every clone; where another copy was compared, an unresolved V gene accounts for under half, and the others remain unexplained. V, J and clone size are taken as reported in that table, and D and trimming were inferred from the DNA itself. Counted in this sample were 97,000 or so clones; roughly 82% of them appeared once. Jointly, the top ten make up about 17% of the sample.

This sequence originates from an elderly man with acute or convalescent COVID-19. The chain is assembled from TRBV6-2 or TRBV6-3 and TRBJ1-5; no D gene call is confident. Input material: peripheral blood. The CDR3 reads as follows: CASSSDGLSNQPQHF. The bases read TGTGCCAGCAGTTCTGACGGACTGAGCAATCAGCCCCAGCATTTT.